Following are 20 T cell receptor beta chains from one sample sequenced in a study of identical twins. TCRdb used MiXCR to reprocess the 5' RACE reads, holding one entry per CDR3 protein. In the table there are 400,000 to 500,000 distinct CDR3 sequences, around 15% of which are singletons. These data were also reused for a study on yellow fever vaccine responses in identical twins.

The sequenced sample consisted of CD4+ T cells sorted from blood. These receptors originate from a woman aged 18-29 years in good health.

The chain links TRBV28 to TRBJ1-6; 8 nucleotides line up with TRBD1. V lost 7 bases to trimming and J lost 10 bases; unmatched junction nucleotides: 9. Germline loops: CDR1 MDHEN, CDR2 SYDVKM. The CDR3 loop spans 14 amino acids. The CDR3 region is CASMGTGGLSPLHF. DNA for the CDR3: TGTGCCAGCATGGGAACAGGGGGATTGTCACCCCTCCACTTT.

The chain combines TRBV18 with TRBJ2-1; 8 bases map to TRBD2. Germline CDR1 KGHSH, CDR2 LQKENI. CDR3 length: 15 amino acids. After removal of 4 bases from V and 4 bases from J, the junction contained 6 bases not matched to a gene. As DNA, the CDR3 is TGTGCCAGCTCACTGGGACTAGAATCATACAATGAGCAGTTCTTC. Its translation is CASSLGLESYNEQFF.

The sample holds a few counts of this clonotype. This chain joins TRBV5-1 and TRBJ2-7; 8 bases fit TRBD1. There are 15 residues in the CDR3. The ends lost 6 bases at V and 1 base at J; junction bases unmatched: 9. CDR1 and CDR2 (germline): SGHRS, YFSETQ. CDR3 sequence: CASTSGQGRSYEQYF. The CDR3 bases are TGCGCCAGCACCTCTGGACAGGGAAGGTCCTACGAGCAGTACTTC.

There are a few counts of this clonotype. The genes are TRBV27 and TRBJ2-5; 10 nucleotides align to TRBD2. The CDR3 contains 14 residues. V gave up 3 bases and J gave up 4 bases; unmatched junction bases: 2. Germline V gene data show CDR1 as MNHEY and CDR2 as SMNVEV (reference sequence). The CDR3 spells CASSFRLAGETQYF. Here the CDR3 DNA reads TGTGCCAGCAGTTTCCGACTAGCGGGAGAGACCCAGTACTTC.

This clonotype was observed many times. This chain connects TRBV28 to TRBJ1-3, with D maybe TRBD1 (5 bases). Looked up from germline, CDR1 is MDHEN and CDR2 is SYDVKM. The CDR3 totals 14 residues. Trimming took 6 bases from V and 4 from J, leaving 13 bases between them. CDR3 sequence (DNA): TGTGCCAGCAGGTGGTCAGGGCCAGGAAACACCATATATTTT. This translates into CASRWSGPGNTIYF.

This clonotype has only a few counts. The CDR3 coding sequence is TGTGCCAGCAGCCATAGGTCCCTGGCCTTAGCCAAAAACATTCAGTACTTC. Translated: CASSHRSLALAKNIQYF. This sequence joins TRBV3-1 and TRBJ2-4; unclear D gene. The V gene lost 3 bases and the J gene lost 0 bases, with 15 bases spanning the gap. The CDR3 spans 17 residues. Germline V gene data show CDR1 as LGHDT and CDR2 as YNNKEL (reference sequence).

The chain is built from TRBV5-1 and TRBJ2-5; 8 bases fit TRBD2. The CDR3 extends over 15 amino acids. From germline, CDR1 is SGHRS and CDR2 YFSETQ. Unmatched junction bases numbered 6, after V lost 0 bases and J lost 5 bases. The CDR3 nucleotides are TGCGCCAGCAGCTTGGAGAGCGGGGGTTGGGAGACCCAGTACTTC. It specifies CASSLESGGWETQYF.

With respect to this clonotype: One end of the junction fails to match germline, which may point to a read error. This sequence joins TRBV3-1 and TRBJ2-3, with TRBD2 matching over 9 bases. CDR3 length equals 18 residues. Germline assignment: CDR1 LGHDT and CDR2 YNNKEL (reference sequence). In DNA, the CDR3 is TGTGCCTGCAGCCAAGAAGAGGGGGTGACTAGCGGTCGTGATACGCAGTATTTT. This translates into CACSQEEGVTSGRDTQYF.

The V and J genes are TRBV11-2 and TRBJ2-4; D could derive from TRBD1 or TRBD2 (5 bases each). The V gene's germline CDR1 is SGHAT and CDR2 FQNNGV. CDR3 size: 17 residues. Trimming stripped 5 bases from V and 0 bases from J, with 17 bases between. This CDR3 is CASSQGKVGTAKNIQYF. The CDR3 nucleotides are TGTGCCAGCAGCCAAGGGAAGGTGGGGACAGCCAAAAACATTCAGTACTTC.

The table lists this clonotype with a few counts. V and J are TRBV7-2 and TRBJ2-7; no reliable D call. The CDR3 is made up of 15 amino acids. The V gene's germline CDR1 is SGHTA and CDR2 FQGNSA. V lost 4 bases and J 3 bases, leaving 16 bases between the germline ends. The CDR3 loop reads CASSYLGRTVYEQYF. The CDR3 coding sequence is TGTGCCAGCAGCTACCTAGGCCGGACCGTCTACGAGCAGTACTTC.

The J gene is TRBJ2-5, the V gene TRBV12-3 or TRBV12-4, with D perhaps matching TRBD2 (7 bases). The CDR3 has 14 residues. Deletions cut 4 bases from V and 5 bases from J, with 14 bases between. CDR3 coding DNA: TGTGCCAGCAGTTGGGGCGGGGGCGCCGAGACCCAGTACTTC. This translates into CASSWGGGAETQYF.

This clonotype turned up a few times. The chain recombines TRBV5-1 with TRBJ2-5; no definite D call. V lost 0 bases, J lost 0 bases, and 9 bases lay in between. The CDR3 is 15 amino acids. The germline gives CDR1 SGHRS, CDR2 YFSETQ. The CDR3 is CASSLAGWDQETQYF. CDR3 nucleotides: TGCGCCAGCAGCTTGGCCGGGTGGGACCAAGAGACCCAGTACTTC.

The J gene is TRBJ2-7, the V gene TRBV29-1; tentative D call: TRBD2 (5 bases). Trimming left V 2 bases short and J 2 bases short, with 13 bases between. This CDR3 has 14 amino acids. Germline values: CDR1 SQVTM, CDR2 ANQGSEA. CDR3 sequence reads: CSVERPGVTYEQYF. The CDR3 DNA is TGCAGCGTTGAAAGACCCGGGGTCACCTACGAGCAGTACTTC.

This chain links TRBV7-2 with TRBJ2-3; 13 nucleotides align to TRBD2. The CDR3 has 16 residues. Germline lookup yields CDR1 SGHTA and CDR2 FQGNSA. The V gene end was trimmed by 3 bases and the J gene end by 3 bases; junction bases not matched to a gene: 3. CDR3 region: CASSFRTSGGTDTQYF. CDR3 in DNA: TGTGCCAGCAGCTTCCGGACTAGCGGGGGTACAGATACGCAGTATTTT.

The chain is built from TRBV7-9 and TRBJ2-5, with 7 positions matching TRBD2. CDR1 is SEHNR and CDR2 is FQNEAQ in the germline V gene (reference sequence). The CDR3 runs to 14 residues. The junction had 7 bases not matched to a gene; V was cut back by 5 bases and J by 4 bases. The CDR3 DNA reads as TGTGCCAGCAGCCAGGGACTAACAATAGAGACCCAGTACTTC. It yields the protein CASSQGLTIETQYF.

This chain connects TRBV7-9 to TRBJ2-1; D possibly corresponds to TRBD1 (5 bases). Germline-derived CDR1 and CDR2 are SEHNR and FQNEAQ (reference sequence). Trimming cost V 2 bases and J 8 bases, with 13 bases left between them. CDR3 size: 14 residues. This chain's CDR3 is CASSLKGQGDEQFF. Written as DNA, the CDR3 is TGTGCCAGCAGCTTAAAGGGGCAGGGCGATGAGCAGTTCTTC.

The chain joins TRBV12-3 or TRBV12-4 to TRBJ1-6; tentatively, D is TRBD1 (6 bases). The ends were cut back, 6 bases at V and 9 bases at J, with 12 bases in the middle. The CDR3 extends over 13 amino acids. In DNA, the CDR3 is TGTGCCAGCAGGGGGGGACAATTTTCACCCCTCCACTTT. It translates to CASRGGQFSPLHF.

The CDR3 sequence is CASSPRGGREQYF. The CDR3 DNA sequence: TGTGCCAGCAGCCCGAGGGGCGGTCGCGAGCAGTACTTC. The chain carries TRBV6-2 or TRBV6-3 and TRBJ2-7; D is perhaps TRBD1 or TRBD2 (5 bases each). The germline CDR1 and CDR2 sequences are MNHEY and SVGEGT. Trimming left V 6 bases short and J 6 bases short, with 15 bases between. The length of the CDR3 is 13 residues.

The chain is built from TRBV15 and TRBJ2-1; TRBD1 or TRBD2 may be the D gene (7 bases each). The CDR3 length is 15 residues. Trimming cost V 5 bases and J 4 bases, with 15 bases left between them. Germline CDR1 reads LNHNV; CDR2 reads YYDKDF (reference sequence). The CDR3 sequence is CATSQGGRKYNEQFF. CDR3 sequence (DNA): TGTGCCACCAGCCAGGGGGGGCGAAAGTACAATGAGCAGTTCTTC.

The chain couples TRBV7-9 to TRBJ2-5; 9 bases map to TRBD2. CDR1 and CDR2 from the germline V gene are SEHNR and FQNEAQ (reference sequence). V shed 2 bases and J 5 bases; nucleotides not matched to a gene: 9. CDR3 length equals 16 residues. Here the CDR3 reads CASSLKGSSGTETQYF. The DNA for the CDR3 is TGTGCCAGCAGCTTAAAAGGGTCTAGCGGGACCGAGACCCAGTACTTC.